The clone carrying this T cell receptor beta chain was counted at least ten times. TCRdb used MiXCR to reprocess the 5' RACE reads, holding one entry per CDR3 protein. The sample has tens of thousands of distinct CDR3 sequences; over 9.5% are singletons. The entry originates in a study of neurological immune-mediated disorders. The CDR3 is 14 residues long. Trimming removed 4 bases from V and 1 base from J, with 10 bases in between. Looked up from germline, CDR1 is SGHDN and CDR2 is FVKESK. The sample consisted of PBMCs. The rearrangement joins TRBV14 to TRBJ1-1, with D possibly matching TRBD1 (6 bases). This receptor was identified in a man between 60 and 75 years old in good health. The DNA of the CDR3 is TGTGCCAGCAGCCGCTTGACAGGGAACACTGAAGCTTTCTTT. Translating it yields CASSRLTGNTEAFF.